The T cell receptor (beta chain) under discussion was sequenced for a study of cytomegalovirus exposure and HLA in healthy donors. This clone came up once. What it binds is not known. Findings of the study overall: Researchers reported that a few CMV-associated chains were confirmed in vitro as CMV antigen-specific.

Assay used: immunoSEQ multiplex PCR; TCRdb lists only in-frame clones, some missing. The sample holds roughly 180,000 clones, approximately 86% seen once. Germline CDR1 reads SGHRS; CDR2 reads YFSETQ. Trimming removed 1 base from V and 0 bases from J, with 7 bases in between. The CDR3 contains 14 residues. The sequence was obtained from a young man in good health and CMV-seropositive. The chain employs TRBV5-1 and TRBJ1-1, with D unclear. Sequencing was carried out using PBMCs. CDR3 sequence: CASSLIGMNTEAFF. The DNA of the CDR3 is TGCGCCAGCAGCTTGATAGGCATGAACACTGAAGCTTTCTTT.